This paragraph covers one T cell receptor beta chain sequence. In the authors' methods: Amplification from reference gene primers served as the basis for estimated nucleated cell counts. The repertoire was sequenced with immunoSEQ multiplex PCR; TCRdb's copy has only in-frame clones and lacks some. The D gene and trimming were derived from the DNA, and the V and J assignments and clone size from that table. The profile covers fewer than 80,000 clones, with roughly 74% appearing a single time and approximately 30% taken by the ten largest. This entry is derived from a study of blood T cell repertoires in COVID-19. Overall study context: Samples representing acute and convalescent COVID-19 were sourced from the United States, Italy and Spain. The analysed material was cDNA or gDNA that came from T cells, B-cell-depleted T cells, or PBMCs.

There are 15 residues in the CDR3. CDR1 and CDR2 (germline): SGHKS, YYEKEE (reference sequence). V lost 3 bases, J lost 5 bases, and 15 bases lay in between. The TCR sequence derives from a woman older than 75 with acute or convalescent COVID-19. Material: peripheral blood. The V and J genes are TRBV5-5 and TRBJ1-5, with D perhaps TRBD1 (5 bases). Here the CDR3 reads CASSSEGTAYQPQHF. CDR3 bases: TGTGCCAGCAGCTCGGAGGGGACTGCCTATCAGCCCCAGCATTTT.